A selection of T cell receptor beta chains follows, all from one sample in a study of human T cells and chemical hapten exposure. TCRdb processed the RACE reads anew with MiXCR; each CDR3 protein has one entry. In the table there are tens of thousands of distinct CDR3 sequences, 9.5% to 10% of which are singletons. The input for sequencing was whole blood, taken in connection with sensitization to the hapten diphenylcyclopropenone (DPC). All receptors come from a woman younger than 45 with alopecia areata. Some clones in this sample may be carry-over from other donors' samples. CDR3s include the opening cysteine and the closing phenylalanine or tryptophan. The D gene is left open where the match is weak. A row's size may be missing; if present it is once, few, many or a size class.

CDR3 length	clone size	D gene	V gene	J gene	CDR3 protein	CDR3 DNA
17	few	-	TRBV2	TRBJ2-3	CASSRDVELERTDTQYF	TGTGCCAGCAGTAGGGATGTGGAGCTGGAACGAACAGATACGCAGTATTTT
16	few	TRBD2	TRBV12-3/TRBV12-4	TRBJ2-5	CASSYRLAGNKETQYF	TGTGCCAGCAGTTACAGACTAGCGGGGAATAAAGAGACCCAGTACTTC
15	few	-	TRBV3-1	TRBJ1-1	CASNKRASENTEAFF	TGTGCCAGCAACAAGAGGGCTTCTGAGAACACTGAAGCTTTCTTT
16	many	-	TRBV7-2	TRBJ1-3	CASSLEPGPSGNTIYF	TGTGCCAGCAGCTTAGAGCCGGGACCCTCTGGAAACACCATATATTTT
12	many	-	TRBV6-2/TRBV6-3	TRBJ1-5	CASRPDNQPQHF	TGTGCCAGCAGACCCGACAATCAGCCCCAGCATTTT
14	many	TRBD2	TRBV29-1	TRBJ2-3	CSVEGLDSTDTQYF	TGCAGCGTAGAAGGACTAGATAGCACAGATACGCAGTATTTT
16	few	-	TRBV11-2	TRBJ1-5	CASSPEVTASNQPQHF	TGTGCCAGCAGCCCAGAGGTGACAGCTAGCAATCAGCCCCAGCATTTT
13	few	-	TRBV18	TRBJ1-1	CASSPQGYTEAFF	TGTGCCAGCTCACCGCAGGGGTACACTGAAGCTTTCTTT
13	many	-	TRBV29-1	TRBJ1-4	CSVVWGSIGKLFF	TGCAGCGTTGTTTGGGGTTCAATTGGAAAACTGTTTTTT
14	many	-	TRBV19	TRBJ2-5	CASSLQVSQETQYF	TGTGCCAGTAGTCTACAGGTTTCCCAAGAGACCCAGTACTTC
12	-	-	TRBV29-1	TRBJ1-1	CSVVPGDTEAFF	TGCAGCGTTGTCCCTGGGGACACTGAAGCTTTCTTT
14	few	-	TRBV6-2/TRBV6-3	TRBJ1-5	CASSSGVSNQPQHF	TGTGCCAGCAGTTCGGGGGTAAGCAATCAGCCCCAGCATTTT
17	many	TRBD2	TRBV2	TRBJ2-1	CASTAGWGGGDHNEQFF	TGTGCCAGCACCGCAGGCTGGGGCGGGGGAGATCACAATGAGCAGTTCTTC
16	many	-	TRBV2	TRBJ1-6	CASRSPGVRINSPLHF	TGTGCCAGCAGATCTCCAGGGGTGCGTATCAATTCACCCCTCCACTTT
15	few	-	TRBV5-1	TRBJ2-3	CASSPQGSSTDTQYF	TGCGCCAGCAGCCCCCAGGGGTCCAGCACAGATACGCAGTATTTT
15	many	-	TRBV6-1	TRBJ1-1	CASSEGVGGNTEAFF	TGTGCCAGCAGTGAGGGGGTCGGAGGGAACACTGAAGCTTTCTTT
13	-	-	TRBV29-1	TRBJ2-7	CSVGGGLSYEQYF	TGCAGCGTTGGTGGGGGTCTCTCCTACGAGCAGTACTTC
15	-	-	TRBV28	TRBJ1-5	CASSFSGFRNQPQHF	TGTGCCAGCAGTTTTTCAGGGTTCAGAAATCAGCCCCAGCATTTT
20	few	-	TRBV7-3	TRBJ2-1	CASSPIALSAGSIWYNEQFF	TGTGCCAGCAGCCCAATCGCTCTTTCGGCAGGGTCAATTTGGTACAATGAGCAGTTCTTC
15	-	-	TRBV28	TRBJ1-4	CASSPGGEANEKLFF	TGTGCCAGCAGCCCAGGAGGGGAGGCTAATGAAAAACTGTTTTTT
15	-	-	TRBV6-6	TRBJ1-5	CASSPEGSENQPQHF	TGTGCCAGCAGCCCCGAGGGGTCGGAGAATCAGCCCCAGCATTTT
11	-	-	TRBV28	TRBJ2-7	CASSTTYEQYF	TGTGCCAGCAGTACTACCTACGAGCAGTACTTC
15	few	TRBD2	TRBV5-6	TRBJ2-4	CASSTLTSGGNIQYF	TGTGCCAGCAGCACGCTGACTAGCGGGGGAAACATTCAGTACTTC
14	-	TRBD1	TRBV4-3	TRBJ2-7	CASSEGTGTYEQYF	TGCGCCAGCAGCGAGGGGACAGGGACCTACGAGCAGTACTTC
16	-	-	TRBV6-2/TRBV6-3	TRBJ1-1	CANNRPAGVGGTEAFF	TGTGCCAACAACCGCCCAGCAGGGGTTGGAGGCACTGAAGCTTTCTTT
17	many	TRBD2	TRBV6-2/TRBV6-3	TRBJ2-1	CASSPRVSGGRNNEQFF	TGTGCCAGCAGTCCGAGGGTTAGCGGGGGGAGAAACAATGAGCAGTTCTTC
14	-	TRBD1	TRBV20-1	TRBJ1-6	CSATGTGINSPLHF	TGCAGTGCCACCGGGACAGGGATCAATTCACCCCTCCACTTT
12	few	TRBD1	TRBV28	TRBJ1-1	CASSSPQGKAFF	TGTGCCAGCAGTTCTCCACAGGGGAAGGCTTTCTTT
15	many	-	TRBV12-3/TRBV12-4	TRBJ1-3	CASSFVAGSGNTIYF	TGTGCCAGCAGTTTTGTGGCCGGGAGCGGAAACACCATATATTTT
14	many	-	TRBV5-1	TRBJ2-1	CASSLETPGGEQFF	TGCGCCAGCAGCTTGGAGACCCCCGGCGGTGAGCAGTTCTTC
17	-	TRBD2	TRBV6-2/TRBV6-3	TRBJ2-5	CASSLRSTSGWLETQYF	TGTGCCAGCAGCCTTCGCTCGACTAGCGGTTGGCTCGAGACCCAGTACTTC
14	many	-	TRBV4-3	TRBJ2-1	CASSQDVGPGEQFF	TGCGCCAGCAGCCAAGATGTAGGCCCTGGAGAGCAGTTCTTC
14	many	-	TRBV7-2	TRBJ1-2	CASSLVVQGEGYTF	TGTGCCAGCAGCTTAGTTGTACAGGGAGAGGGCTACACCTTC
13	-	-	TRBV7-3	TRBJ2-5	CASSPGRGETQYF	TGTGCCAGCAGCCCCGGTCGAGGGGAGACCCAGTACTTC
17	few	TRBD2	TRBV9	TRBJ2-7	CASSVDDASGGFYEQYF	TGTGCCAGCAGCGTCGACGACGCTAGCGGGGGGTTCTACGAGCAGTACTTC
14	few	-	TRBV14	TRBJ1-1	CASSQDEGWTEAFF	TGTGCCAGCAGCCAAGATGAAGGGTGGACTGAAGCTTTCTTT
17	-	TRBD2	TRBV11-2	TRBJ2-1	CASSLGGTTTARNEQFF	TGTGCCAGCAGCTTAGGGGGGACTACTACAGCGCGAAATGAGCAGTTCTTC
15	-	TRBD2	TRBV6-5	TRBJ2-2	CASSGPGGDTGELFF	TGTGCCAGCAGTGGACCGGGAGGGGACACCGGGGAGCTGTTTTTT
14	-	-	TRBV12-3/TRBV12-4	TRBJ1-5	CASSFGAGEQPQHF	TGTGCCAGCAGTTTTGGGGCAGGGGAGCAGCCCCAGCATTTT
12	few	-	TRBV6-2/TRBV6-3	TRBJ1-1	CASHTGSRRAFF	TGTGCCAGCCATACGGGGTCGAGACGGGCTTTCTTT
15	many	-	TRBV11-2	TRBJ1-1	CASSLEGGANTEAFF	TGTGCCAGCAGCTTAGAGGGAGGGGCGAACACTGAAGCTTTCTTT
16	-	-	TRBV4-3	TRBJ1-3	CASSQDQLISGNTIYF	TGCGCCAGCAGCCAAGATCAACTGATCTCTGGAAACACCATATATTTT
13	-	-	TRBV5-4	TRBJ2-2	CASSPRLAGELFF	TGTGCCAGCAGCCCCAGACTAGCCGGGGAGCTGTTTTTT
12	many	-	TRBV7-8	TRBJ2-1	CASSSPHNEQFF	TGTGCCAGCAGCTCCCCACATAATGAGCAGTTCTTC
16	many	-	TRBV11-1	TRBJ2-6	CASKPGAASGANVLTF	TGTGCCAGCAAGCCAGGAGCCGCCTCTGGGGCCAACGTCCTGACTTTC
14	many	-	TRBV9	TRBJ2-7	CASSVEDSYYEQYF	TGTGCCAGCAGCGTTGAAGACAGCTACTACGAGCAGTACTTC
14	hyperexpanded	-	TRBV7-9	TRBJ1-4	CASSLRREDEKLFF	TGTGCCAGCAGCTTAAGGAGGGAAGATGAAAAACTGTTTTTT
16	few	TRBD1	TRBV19	TRBJ2-7	CASSTGPTGNRYEQYF	TGTGCCAGTAGTACCGGCCCGACAGGGAACCGCTACGAGCAGTACTTC
15	many	-	TRBV7-2	TRBJ2-2	CASSSVGDITGELFF	TGTGCCAGCAGCTCAGTAGGGGATATCACCGGGGAGCTGTTTTTT
16	few	-	TRBV20-1	TRBJ2-3	CSAPTFRKGDTDTQYF	TGCAGTGCCCCGACGTTCAGGAAGGGAGACACAGATACGCAGTATTTT
13	few	-	TRBV7-2	TRBJ2-3	CASSLDSRGTQYF	TGTGCCAGCAGCTTAGATAGTCGAGGGACGCAGTATTTT
11	-	-	TRBV28	TRBJ2-7	CASTAHYEQYF	TGTGCCAGCACGGCACACTACGAGCAGTACTTC
16	few	TRBD2	TRBV5-4	TRBJ2-3	CASSHGLDQISNTQYF	TGTGCCAGCAGCCACGGACTAGACCAAATTTCGAATACGCAGTATTTT